The 19 T cell receptor beta chains below were found in one sample sequenced in a study of blood T cell repertoires in COVID-19. Clones were sequenced by immunoSEQ multiplex PCR, and TCRdb holds only the in-frame ones, with some missing. The sample lists 160,000 or so clones, approximately 83% occurring once. Material: peripheral blood. These receptors were obtained from a man between 65 and 85 years old who had recovered from COVID-19.

Turning to this clone: The DNA is omitted, as the CDR3 cannot be located on it reliably, and the CDR3 follows TCRdb's listing. The genes are TRBV12-3 or TRBV12-4 and TRBJ1-2; the listed D gene, TRBD1, was not tested against the DNA. Termini included, the CDR3 measures 13 amino acids. The CDR3: CASILGTGDGYTF.

This clone was seen only once. The gene calls are TRBV6-1 and TRBJ2-3, with D possibly matching TRBD2 (5 bases). Germline values: CDR1 MNHNS, CDR2 SASEGT. V lost 0 bases and J 2 bases, leaving 12 bases between the germline ends. The CDR3 is 16 residues long. Written as DNA, the CDR3 is TGTGCCAGCAGTGAAGCCTCCGGGATAAACACAGATACGCAGTATTTT. Amino acids: CASSEASGINTDTQYF.

This clone has just a few counts. The gene calls are TRBV27 and TRBJ1-6; D is uncertain. This CDR3 spans 14 amino acids. The germline V gene encodes CDR1 MNHEY and CDR2 SMNVEV (reference sequence). Trimming took off 2 bases at V and 7 bases at J, with 9 bases between the two ends. CDR3 coding DNA: TGTGCCAGCAGTTTAAAACCTAAGAATTCACCCCTCCACTTT. Protein product: CASSLKPKNSPLHF.

The sample holds a few counts of this clone. Other nucleotide sequences in the sample specify the same CDR3. This chain links TRBV5-1 with TRBJ2-1, with 7 bases that match TRBD1. The CDR3 consists of 15 residues. The germline V gene has CDR1 SGHRS and CDR2 YFSETQ. V was pared by 4 bases and J by 0 bases, with 4 bases of the junction left unmatched. The CDR3 bases are TGCGCCAGCAGCAGACAGGGTAGCTCCTACAATGAGCAGTTCTTC. Translation gives CASSRQGSSYNEQFF.

The rearrangement joins TRBV18 to TRBJ2-3, with TRBD1 identical over 8 bases. This CDR3 spans 15 amino acids. Losses at the gene ends were 3 bases for V and 1 base for J; bases not matched to a gene: 3. Germline-derived CDR1 and CDR2 are KGHSH and LQKENI. The CDR3 nucleotides are TGTGCCAGCTCACCCCCGACAGGGGGCACAGATACGCAGTATTTT. This codes for CASSPPTGGTDTQYF.

The rearrangement links TRBV6-6 to TRBJ1-5; weak D call: TRBD1 (5 bases). The CDR3 is 17 residues long. CDR1 is MNHNY, CDR2 SVGAGI, per germline (reference sequence). Trimming removed 5 bases at V and 5 bases at J, with 22 bases between. CDR3 coding DNA: TGTGCCAGCAGTCCGCCCCCTGCGGGGGGGAGGGATCAGCCCCAGCATTTT. Protein sequence: CASSPPPAGGRDQPQHF.

The chain employs TRBV29-1 and TRBJ2-7, with TRBD2 matching 11 bases. V shed 5 bases, J shed 1 base, and the junction held 4 bases outside the gene matches. The length of the CDR3 is 14 residues. The V gene's germline CDR1 is SQVTM and CDR2 ANQGSEA. CDR3: CSVTSGSTSYEQYF. As DNA, the CDR3 is TGCAGCGTTACTAGCGGGAGTACGTCCTACGAGCAGTACTTC.

The CDR3 here is CASSAGGGQPQHF. CDR3 nucleotide sequence: TGCGCCAGCAGCGCGGGGGGGGGCCAGCCCCAGCATTTT. The chain employs TRBV5-1 and TRBJ1-5, with D possibly matching TRBD1 (6 bases). The length of the CDR3 is 13 residues. Germline values: CDR1 SGHRS, CDR2 YFSETQ. V was shortened by 4 bases and J by 7 bases, with 12 bases between the two germline ends.

In its sample, this clone was seen a few times. The rearrangement joins TRBV7-2 to TRBJ1-1, with D possibly matching TRBD1 (6 bases). There are 15 residues in the CDR3. V lost 5 bases and J 0 bases, leaving 13 bases between the germline ends. CDR1 and CDR2 from the germline V gene are SGHTA and FQGNSA. CDR3 sequence: CASSAGQIMNTEAFF. CDR3 coding DNA: TGTGCCAGCAGCGCCGGACAGATCATGAACACTGAAGCTTTCTTT.

This chain uses TRBV7-9 with TRBJ2-1; TRBD2 matches at 13 bases. V gave up 5 bases and J gave up 8 bases; unmatched junction bases: 9. Germline CDR1 and CDR2: SEHNR and FQNEAQ (reference sequence). CDR3 length: 16 amino acids. CDR3 nucleotide sequence: TGTGCCAGCAGCCTCAGGACTAGCGGGAGTGTGGATGAGCAGTTCTTC. Translation gives CASSLRTSGSVDEQFF. The complete variable domain, with remaining parts taken from reference TRBV7-9 and TRBJ2-1, reads DTGVSQNPRHKITKRGQNVTFRCDPISEHNRLYWYRQTLGQGPEFLTYFQNEAQLEKSRLLSDRFSAERPKGSFSTLEIQRTEQGDSAMYLCASSLRTSGSVDEQFFGPGTRLTVL.

This chain joins TRBV6-1 and TRBJ2-3, with D maybe TRBD1 (6 bases). CDR3 length: 16 amino acids. With 3 bases removed from V and 2 bases from J, the gap between germline ends came to 15 bases. Germline V gene sequence: CDR1 MNHNS, CDR2 SASEGT. The CDR3 is CASSDRLLGATDTQYF. The CDR3 nucleotides read TGTGCCAGCAGTGATCGCCTACTGGGGGCCACAGATACGCAGTATTTT.

This chain uses TRBV5-6 with TRBJ1-2; 8 nucleotides match TRBD1. Germline loops: CDR1 SGHDT, CDR2 YYEEEE. Unmatched junction bases numbered 7, after V lost 4 bases and J lost 5 bases. The CDR3 loop spans 14 amino acids. As DNA, the CDR3 is TGTGCCAGCAGCCAAGGACAGGGAGGATATGGCTACACCTTC. Translated, it gives CASSQGQGGYGYTF.

The table lists this clone with a count of one. V is TRBV7-2 and J is TRBJ2-5, with 8 bases identical to TRBD2. Germline V CDR1 and CDR2: SGHTA, FQGNSA. V was pared by 5 bases and J by 4 bases, with 12 bases of the junction left unmatched. CDR3 size: 16 residues. The CDR3 protein is CASSVSGAGGGETQYF. The CDR3 DNA follows: TGTGCCAGCAGCGTATCGGGGGCGGGAGGCGGAGAGACCCAGTACTTC. The variable domain in full, completed from reference TRBV7-2 and TRBJ2-5, reads GAGVSQSPSNKVTEKGKDVELRCDPISGHTALYWYRQSLGQGLEFLIYFQGNSAPDKSGLPSDRFSAERTGGSVSTLTIQRTQQEDSAVYLCASSVSGAGGGETQYFGPGTRLLVL.

The chain recombines TRBV2 with TRBJ2-1, with a weak D call TRBD1 (5 bases). The CDR3 length is 13 residues. V gave up 6 bases and J gave up 7 bases, with 13 bases separating them. The germline CDR1 and CDR2 sequences are SNHLY and FYNNEI. CDR3 region: CASRKTAANEQFF. The CDR3 bases are TGTGCCAGCAGGAAGACAGCTGCGAATGAGCAGTTCTTC.

The rearrangement uses TRBV24-1 and TRBJ2-5, with D perhaps TRBD2 (6 bases). Germline V gene data show CDR1 as KGHDR and CDR2 as SFDVKD. The V end lost 2 bases, the J end lost 2 bases, and 8 bases lay between the germline ends. There are 14 residues in the CDR3. The CDR3, as DNA: TGTGCCACCAGTGATTCCCGGGAGCAAGAGACCCAGTACTTC. Translating it yields CATSDSREQETQYF.

V is TRBV28 and J is TRBJ2-6; 8 bases line up with TRBD1. This CDR3 is 19 amino acids long. J gave up 1 base and V 0 bases, and 8 bases lay outside the gene matches. Germline loops: CDR1 MDHEN, CDR2 SYDVKM. The CDR3 nucleotides are TGTGCCAGCAGTTTATGGGCAGGGGGCGCGAAATCTGGGGCCAACGTCCTGACTTTC. Residues: CASSLWAGGAKSGANVLTF.

The rearrangement joins TRBV19 to TRBJ2-1; 10 bases are a match to TRBD2. There are 14 residues in the CDR3. J gave up 9 bases and V 6 bases, and 8 bases lay outside the gene matches. Germline-derived CDR1 and CDR2 are LNHDA and SQIVND (reference sequence). Written as DNA, the CDR3 is TGTGCCAGTAGCCTAGCGGGAGCCCAGGGTGAGCAGTTCTTC. Its protein product is CASSLAGAQGEQFF.

The chain employs TRBV29-1 and TRBJ2-1, with 12 bases that match TRBD2. The germline gives CDR1 SQVTM, CDR2 ANQGSEA. The CDR3 covers 16 residues. Germline trimming cut 5 bases from V and 8 bases from J; bases unmatched to any gene: 13. The CDR3 DNA reads as TGCAGCGTTTCGTTGGTGACTAGCGGGAGAGGGGATGAGCAGTTCTTC. It is translated as CSVSLVTSGRGDEQFF.

The chain combines TRBV21-1 with TRBJ2-1; the table calls TRBD2, which could not be checked here. TRBV21-1 is described as a pseudogene. This CDR3 spans 18 amino acids. The CDR3 sequence is CASSKVSSGKRSYNEQFF. Written as DNA, the CDR3 is TGTGCCAGCAGCAAAGTTTCTAGCGGCAAACGCTCCTACAATGAGCAGTTCTTC.